The TCR beta chain described here comes from a study of CD8 T cells in Susac syndrome. Treatment-naive patients with stable or active relapsing-remitting disease were the multiple sclerosis controls. Germline CDR1 and CDR2: PRHDT and FYEKMQ (reference sequence). Trimming removed 4 bases from V and 5 bases from J, with 11 bases in between. The CDR3 has 13 residues. Random hexamers served to reverse transcribe about 0.45 to 1 ug RNA. Across 54 Vbeta and 13 Jbeta, immunoSEQ multiplex PCR amplified TCR beta CDR3. TCRdb reprocessed the immunoSEQ multiplex PCR reads via MiXCR and lists one record per CDR3 protein. The table shows a few hundred thousand distinct CDR3 sequences, with more than 70% occurring only once.

The V call is TRBV13, the J call TRBJ1-1; D is uncertain. Sequencing used CD8+ T cells from PBMCs. The TCR sequence derives from a human donor with multiple sclerosis. CDR3 in amino acids: CASSSSWGTEAFF. CDR3 DNA sequence: TGTGCCAGCAGCTCTTCCTGGGGTACTGAAGCTTTCTTT.